The rows below give T cell receptor beta chains drawn from one sample of a study of T-cell reconstitution after alpha-beta-depleted transplantation in children. In TCRdb, the PCR reads were re-called with MiXCR into one record per CDR3 protein. The sample has approximately 490,000 distinct CDR3 sequences; 12% are singletons. Sequencing was performed on PBMCs from the stem cell graft donor, taken from the stem cell graft. These receptors all stem from a human donor who donated a stem cell graft to a child with combined immunodeficiency. CDR3s include the opening cysteine and the closing phenylalanine or tryptophan. A D gene is named only where the DNA matches it firmly. Expanded clones are given a class, and other clones once, few, many or no size at all.

size	D	V	J	CDR3	DNA
many	TRBD1	TRBV12-3/TRBV12-4	TRBJ1-6	CASSPGQGGSYNSPLHF	TGTGCCAGCAGTCCGGGACAGGGAGGCTCCTATAATTCACCCCTCCACTTT
NA	NA	TRBV21-1	TRBJ1-6	CASSKGPTAAEISYNSPLHF	TGTGCCAGCAGCAAAGGGCCGACTGCGGCAGAGATATCCTATAATTCACCCCTCCACTTT
few	TRBD1	TRBV5-1	TRBJ2-3	CASSLGQGASDTQYF	TGCGCCAGCAGCCTGGGACAGGGGGCCTCAGATACGCAGTATTTT
few	NA	TRBV7-2	TRBJ1-1	CASSLLPGGTEAFF	TGTGCCAGCAGCTTACTGCCTGGGGGCACTGAAGCTTTCTTT
NA	NA	TRBV29-1	TRBJ2-7	CSVEAVGGYHPFSYEQYF	TGCAGCGTTGAAGCGGTAGGGGGGTATCACCCATTCTCCTACGAGCAGTACTTC
few	TRBD2	TRBV6-6	TRBJ2-7	CASWTSGIYEQYF	TGTGCCAGCTGGACTAGCGGGATCTACGAGCAGTACTTC
NA	NA	TRBV7-9	TRBJ2-7	CASSLATGTDYEQYF	TGTGCCAGCAGCTTGGCTACGGGAACCGACTACGAGCAGTACTTC
NA	NA	TRBV7-2	TRBJ2-3	CASSKRGDTQYF	TGTGCCAGCAGCAAACGAGGGGATACGCAGTATTTT
NA	NA	TRBV11-2	TRBJ2-7	CASSPGTWTYEQYF	TGTGCCAGCAGCCCTGGGACTTGGACCTACGAGCAGTACTTC
once	TRBD1	TRBV4-3	TRBJ2-7	CASSQAAGQGSYEQYF	TGCGCCAGCAGCCAAGCTGCGGGACAGGGGTCCTACGAGCAGTACTTC